The 31 T cell receptor beta chains listed next were all sequenced from one sample in a study of blood T cell repertoires in COVID-19. TCRdb's table, derived via immunoSEQ multiplex PCR, lists solely in-frame clones and lacks some. The profile shows roughly 200,000 clones, 85% to 90% of them singletons. The sequenced material came from peripheral blood. The receptors were sampled from a person aged 65 to 85 with COVID-19, enrolled during active disease.

The rearrangement joins TRBV11-2 to TRBJ2-5; 12 bases match TRBD2. Unmatched junction bases numbered 3, after V lost 5 bases and J lost 2 bases. Germline V lookup: CDR1 SGHAT, CDR2 FQNNGV. CDR3 length: 15 amino acids. CDR3 amino acids: CASSPGLAGQETQYF. CDR3 coding DNA: TGTGCCAGCAGCCCCGGACTAGCGGGACAAGAGACCCAGTACTTC.

This clone was observed a handful of times. The chain is built from TRBV24-1 and TRBJ2-3; possibly TRBD2 for D (6 bases). The V gene's germline CDR1 is KGHDR and CDR2 SFDVKD. V was cut by 10 bases and J by 4 bases, with 17 bases left in between. The CDR3 is made up of 14 amino acids. CDR3 nucleotides: TGTGCCACTGGACGGAGTCAGCGGGCAGATACGCAGTATTTT. This translates into CATGRSQRADTQYF.

This clone was found a few times. CDR3 amino acids: CASSLTGETQYF. The DNA for the CDR3 is TGTGCCAGCAGCCTGACAGGAGAGACCCAGTACTTC. The chain links TRBV5-4 to TRBJ2-5; TRBD1 is a possible D gene (6 bases). The CDR3 spans 12 residues. CDR1 SGHNT and CDR2 YYREEE come from the germline V gene (reference sequence). Trimming stripped 4 bases from V and 4 bases from J, with 8 bases between.

The rearrangement joins TRBV4-1 to TRBJ1-2, with D perhaps matching TRBD1 (5 bases). Germline assignment: CDR1 MGHRA and CDR2 YSYEKL. V lost 0 bases and J lost 4, with 12 bases in between. The CDR3 has 15 amino acids. CDR3 in amino acids: CASSQDGGDPYGYTF. The CDR3 nucleotides are TGCGCCAGCAGCCAAGATGGGGGGGACCCCTATGGCTACACCTTC.

This clone came up once. The V and J genes are TRBV5-1 and TRBJ2-3; 14 nucleotides agree with TRBD2. V was clipped by 3 bases and J by 7 bases; unmatched bases: 13. CDR3 length: 18 amino acids. The germline V gene has CDR1 SGHRS and CDR2 YFSETQ. The CDR3 spells CASSSRTVTSGRGNTQYF. CDR3 DNA sequence: TGCGCCAGCAGCTCCCGGACGGTGACTAGCGGGAGGGGGAATACGCAGTATTTT.

The V gene is TRBV7-8, the J gene TRBJ2-1; 12 nucleotides match TRBD2. With 6 bases clipped from V and 4 bases from J, the junction kept 4 bases outside the gene matches. Germline-derived CDR1 and CDR2 are SGHVS and FQNEAQ. This CDR3 comprises 15 residues. The CDR3 loop is CASRRLAGEYNEQFF. The CDR3 bases are TGTGCCAGCAGGCGACTAGCGGGAGAGTACAATGAGCAGTTCTTC.

In its sample, this clone was seen once. This chain connects TRBV11-2 to TRBJ2-2; D may be TRBD2 (5 bases). From germline, CDR1 is SGHAT and CDR2 FQNNGV. V lost 1 base to trimming and J lost 1 base, with 16 bases between them. The CDR3 runs 18 residues. For the CDR3, the DNA is TGTGCCAGCAGCTTAGGCAGGCTAGCCACAAAGAACACCGGGGAGCTGTTTTTT. Translating it yields CASSLGRLATKNTGELFF. Combining the CDR3 with reference TRBV11-2 and TRBJ2-2 gives the whole variable domain EAGVAQSPRYKIIEKRQSVAFWCNPISGHATLYWYQQILGQGPKLLIQFQNNGVVDDSQLPKDRFSAERLKGVDSTLKIQPAKLEDSAVYLCASSLGRLATKNTGELFFGEGSRLTVL.

The rearrangement joins TRBV9 to TRBJ1-5; D is uncertain. V was clipped by 2 bases and J by 0 bases, with 9 bases between them. This CDR3 has 15 residues. Germline V gene data show CDR1 as SGDLS and CDR2 as YYNGEE. The CDR3 nucleotides read TGTGCCAGCAGCGTTTCCGGTGATAGCAATCAGCCCCAGCATTTT. This sequence encodes CASSVSGDSNQPQHF.

The chain is built from TRBV6-5 and TRBJ2-7; unclear D gene. Trimming left V 7 bases short and J 5 bases short, with 18 bases between. Germline CDR1 and CDR2: MNHEY and SVGAGI. The CDR3 is 14 amino acids. The CDR3 DNA follows: TGTGCCAGCACTCGTTCGCCTACCACCAACGAGCAGTACTTC. Encoded protein: CASTRSPTTNEQYF.

This clone was detected only a few times. The chain is built from TRBV14 and TRBJ2-7; D is possibly TRBD1 (5 bases). CDR3 length: 16 residues. Germline V gene lookup returns CDR1 SGHDN and CDR2 FVKESK. V was shortened by 2 bases and J by 5 bases, with 19 bases between the two germline ends. The CDR3: CASSQNKGWGMDEQYF. Written as DNA, the CDR3 is TGTGCCAGCAGCCAAAATAAGGGGTGGGGTATGGACGAGCAGTACTTC.

This sequence joins TRBV20-1 and TRBJ2-3, with 11 bases fitting TRBD2. With 3 bases clipped from V and 5 bases from J, the junction kept 4 bases outside the gene matches. The V gene's germline CDR1 is DFQATT and CDR2 SNEGSKA (reference sequence). The CDR3 has 14 amino acids. The DNA for the CDR3 is TGCAGTGCTAGTCTCGGACTAGCGGGAGATACGCAGTATTTT. Residues: CSASLGLAGDTQYF.

The rearrangement links TRBV19 to TRBJ2-7; TRBD1 matches 10 bases. The CDR3 sequence is 17 residues long. The germline V gene has CDR1 LNHDA and CDR2 SQIVND (reference sequence). J was trimmed by 4 bases and V by 5 bases; bases with no gene match: 14. The chain's CDR3 is CASSPREAGTGVYEQYF. CDR3 nucleotide sequence: TGTGCCAGTAGTCCTCGGGAAGCCGGGACAGGGGTGTACGAGCAGTACTTC.

The V call is TRBV3-1 (or the pseudogene TRBV3-2), the J call TRBJ1-2; tentatively, D is TRBD1 (6 bases). V gave up 4 bases and J gave up 13 bases, with 19 bases separating them. Germline V CDR1 and CDR2: LGHDT, YNNKEL (reference sequence). CDR3 length equals 13 residues. This chain's CDR3 is CASSPSPGQPFTF. The DNA of the CDR3 is TGTGCCAGCAGCCCTTCCCCGGGACAACCGTTCACCTTC.

V and J are TRBV5-1 and TRBJ1-2; possible D gene TRBD1, 5 bases. The CDR3 is 14 amino acids. Trimming shortened V by 0 bases and J by 6 bases, and 12 bases separated the two germline ends. Per the germline V gene, CDR1 is SGHRS and CDR2 is YFSETQ. The DNA for the CDR3 is TGCGCCAGCAGCTTGGAGGGGTTCCTGAATGGCTACACCTTC. Its translation is CASSLEGFLNGYTF.

V gene TRBV11-2 combines with J gene TRBJ2-3, with 12 bases aligning to TRBD2. Looked up from germline, CDR1 is SGHAT and CDR2 is FQNNGV. Trimming removed 5 bases from V and 8 bases from J; junction bases left unmatched: 8. The CDR3 runs 15 residues. This CDR3 reads CASSALAGGEGTQYF. DNA for the CDR3: TGTGCCAGCAGCGCACTAGCGGGGGGAGAAGGTACGCAGTATTTT.

V and J are TRBV28 and TRBJ2-7, with 11 nucleotides matching TRBD1. V lost 7 bases to trimming and J lost 7 bases; unmatched junction nucleotides: 12. The V gene's germline CDR1 is MDHEN and CDR2 SYDVKM. The CDR3 consists of 15 residues. This chain's CDR3 is CASTEPIGQGAEQYF. In DNA, the CDR3 is TGTGCCAGCACCGAACCCATAGGACAGGGGGCAGAGCAGTACTTC.

The chain recombines TRBV20-1 with TRBJ1-5; D call uncertain. The V end lost 3 bases, the J end lost 6 bases, and 12 bases lay between the germline ends. This CDR3 is built from 13 residues. Looked up from germline, CDR1 is DFQATT and CDR2 is SNEGSKA (reference sequence). The CDR3 DNA reads as TGCAGTGCTAGTAGGTTAGGGAGTCAGCCCCAGCATTTT. This translates into CSASRLGSQPQHF.

The V gene is TRBV7-2, the J gene TRBJ1-1; the D is unclear. Between the trimmed V and J ends, which lost 2 bases and 0 bases, there was a span of 13 bases. This CDR3 spans 16 amino acids. Per the germline V gene, CDR1 is SGHTA and CDR2 is FQGNSA. CDR3 residues: CASSLRAGTLNTEAFF. The CDR3 DNA sequence: TGTGCCAGCAGCTTAAGGGCGGGCACTCTGAACACTGAAGCTTTCTTT.

The chain carries TRBV29-1 and TRBJ1-2, with D possibly matching TRBD1 (6 bases). The germline V and J ends were trimmed by 0 bases and 4 bases, with 15 bases remaining between them. Germline-derived CDR1 and CDR2 are SQVTM and ANQGSEA. This CDR3 contains 15 residues. CDR3 in DNA: TGCAGCGTTGAAGACACCGGGACAAAGCTCTATGGCTACACCTTC. Encoded protein: CSVEDTGTKLYGYTF.

V usage is TRBV5-8 and J usage is TRBJ2-4; 9 bases are a match to TRBD1. The CDR3 loop spans 14 amino acids. After removal of 4 bases from V and 5 bases from J, the junction contained 4 bases not matched to a gene. CDR1 is SGHTS and CDR2 is YDEGEE in the germline V gene. CDR3 in DNA: TGTGCCAGCAGCCTGGGACAGGGTGAAAACATTCAGTACTTC. The encoded protein is CASSLGQGENIQYF.

V and J are TRBV27 and TRBJ2-3, with D possibly matching TRBD2 (5 bases). The CDR3 runs to 15 residues. Germline CDR1 and CDR2: MNHEY and SMNVEV (reference sequence). V gave up 6 bases and J gave up 1 base, with 14 bases separating them. CDR3: CASRDSPPRTDTQYF. The CDR3 DNA is TGTGCCAGCAGGGACTCGCCTCCACGCACAGATACGCAGTATTTT.

This clone was seen a single time. The chain has TRBV28 and TRBJ1-5; 7 bases align to TRBD1. The CDR3 runs to 17 residues. J was trimmed by 5 bases and V by 5 bases; bases with no gene match: 15. The germline CDR1 and CDR2 sequences are MDHEN and SYDVKM. The CDR3 here is CASSLTRGGAGDQPQHF. Here the CDR3 DNA reads TGTGCCAGCAGTCTCACCCGAGGGGGCGCGGGTGATCAGCCCCAGCATTTT.

Only a few counts were recorded for this clone. V and J are TRBV19 and TRBJ2-6, with D hard to call. The germline CDR1 and CDR2 sequences are LNHDA and SQIVND (reference sequence). This CDR3 comprises 17 residues. V lost 7 bases and J 0 bases, leaving 16 bases between the germline ends. CDR3 loop: CASNRAIESSGANVLTF. DNA for the CDR3: TGTGCCAGTAATAGAGCAATAGAAAGCTCTGGGGCCAACGTCCTGACTTTC.

The chain has TRBV27 and TRBJ1-5, with a tentative D call TRBD1 (6 bases). This CDR3 has 15 residues. V was clipped by 0 bases and J by 7 bases, with 13 bases between them. Germline V CDR1 and CDR2: MNHEY, SMNVEV (reference sequence). CDR3 region: CASSLSAGGAQPQHF. The DNA of the CDR3 is TGTGCCAGCAGTTTATCGGCTGGGGGGGCCCAGCCCCAGCATTTT.

V gene TRBV19 combines with J gene TRBJ1-5; 7 nucleotides match TRBD1. Germline CDR1 and CDR2: LNHDA and SQIVND (reference sequence). The CDR3 sequence is 15 residues long. V dropped 3 bases and J dropped 7; count of bases not matched to a gene: 9. The CDR3: CASSIPSDREQPQHF. In DNA form, the CDR3 reads TGTGCCAGTAGTATCCCCTCCGACAGGGAACAGCCCCAGCATTTT. The full variable domain, completed using reference TRBV19 and TRBJ1-5, is DGGITQSPKYLFRKEGQNVTLSCEQNLNHDAMYWYRQDPGQGLRLIYYSQIVNDFQKGDIAEGYSVSREKKESFPLTVTSAQKNPTAFYLCASSIPSDREQPQHFGDGTRLSIL.

CDR3 loop: CASSDVSGHYEQYF. The CDR3 region has the DNA TGCGCCAGCAGTGATGTCTCAGGGCACTACGAGCAGTACTTC. The J gene is TRBJ2-7, the V gene TRBV10-2; a possible D gene is TRBD1 (5 bases). V was clipped by 3 bases and J by 3 bases, with 12 bases between them. Germline V lookup: CDR1 WSHSY, CDR2 SAAADI. The CDR3 contains 14 residues.

The rearrangement uses TRBV2 and TRBJ1-1; D unclear. Germline CDR1 SNHLY, CDR2 FYNNEI. The germline V and J ends were trimmed by 0 bases and 1 base, with 6 bases remaining between them. This CDR3 has 14 amino acids. CDR3 sequence reads: CASSEAWQNTEAFF. CDR3 nucleotides: TGTGCCAGCAGTGAAGCTTGGCAGAACACTGAAGCTTTCTTT.

DNA of the CDR3: TGTGCCACCTCGCGTGAAATGGCCTACGAGCAGTACTTC. It codes for CATSREMAYEQYF. J is TRBJ2-7 and V is TRBV2; D unclear. This CDR3 contains 13 residues. The germline V gene encodes CDR1 SNHLY and CDR2 FYNNEI. The germline V and J ends were trimmed by 10 bases and 2 bases, with 15 bases remaining between them. The whole variable domain, filled in from reference TRBV2 and TRBJ2-7, reads EPEVTQTPSHQVTQMGQEVILRCVPISNHLYFYWYRQILGQKVEFLVSFYNNEISEKSEIFDDQFSVERPDGSNFTLKIRSTKLEDSAMYFCATSREMAYEQYFGPGTRLTVT.

This chain links TRBV28 with TRBJ1-2, with unresolved D. CDR3 size: 12 residues. In germline, CDR1 is MDHEN, CDR2 SYDVKM. Trimming pared 6 bases from V and 5 bases from J, leaving 10 bases between. The CDR3 region is CASSPGGYGYTF. DNA of the CDR3: TGTGCCAGCAGCCCGGGTGGGTATGGCTACACCTTC.

The chain couples TRBV28 to TRBJ2-2, with 13 bases aligning to TRBD2. Trimming took 5 bases from V and 3 from J; bases not matched to a gene: 6. The CDR3 length is 17 residues. Germline CDR1 MDHEN, CDR2 SYDVKM. In nucleotides, the CDR3 is TGTGCCAGCAGTACAGGACTAGCGGGAGAGTACACCGGGGAGCTGTTTTTT. Residues: CASSTGLAGEYTGELFF.

The CDR3 is CASSQIPEAEAFF. In DNA form, the CDR3 reads TGTGCCAGCAGCCAGATCCCGGAGGCTGAAGCTTTCTTT. The V call is TRBV3-1 (or the pseudogene TRBV3-2), the J call TRBJ1-1; D unclear. This CDR3 has 13 amino acids. Trimming removed 3 bases from V and 6 bases from J, with 11 bases in between. Germline CDR1 is LGHDT and CDR2 is YNNKEL (reference sequence).